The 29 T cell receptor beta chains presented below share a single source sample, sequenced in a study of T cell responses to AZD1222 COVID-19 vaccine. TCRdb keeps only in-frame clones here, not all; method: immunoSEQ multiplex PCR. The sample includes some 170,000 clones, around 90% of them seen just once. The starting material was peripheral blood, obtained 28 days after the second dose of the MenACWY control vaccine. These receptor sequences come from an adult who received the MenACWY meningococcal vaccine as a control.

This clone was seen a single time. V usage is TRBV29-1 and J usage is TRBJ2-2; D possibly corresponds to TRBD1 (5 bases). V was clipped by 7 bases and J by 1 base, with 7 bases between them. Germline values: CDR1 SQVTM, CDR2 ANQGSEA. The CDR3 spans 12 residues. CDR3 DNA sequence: TGCAGCGCCCAGGGGAACACCGGGGAGCTGTTTTTT. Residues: CSAQGNTGELFF.

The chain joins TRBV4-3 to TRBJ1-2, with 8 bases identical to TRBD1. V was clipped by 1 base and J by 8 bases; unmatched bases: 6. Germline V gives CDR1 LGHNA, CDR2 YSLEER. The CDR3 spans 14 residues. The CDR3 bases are TGCGCCAGCAGCCAAGTGACAGGGGTGGAAGGCTACACCTTC. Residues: CASSQVTGVEGYTF.

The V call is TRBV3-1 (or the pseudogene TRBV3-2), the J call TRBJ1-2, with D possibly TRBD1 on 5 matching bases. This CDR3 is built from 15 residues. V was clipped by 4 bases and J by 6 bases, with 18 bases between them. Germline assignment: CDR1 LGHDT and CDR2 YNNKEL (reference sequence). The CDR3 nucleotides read TGTGCCAGCAGCCGGGGCCCGGACCCCGTCGATGGCTACACCTTC. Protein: CASSRGPDPVDGYTF.

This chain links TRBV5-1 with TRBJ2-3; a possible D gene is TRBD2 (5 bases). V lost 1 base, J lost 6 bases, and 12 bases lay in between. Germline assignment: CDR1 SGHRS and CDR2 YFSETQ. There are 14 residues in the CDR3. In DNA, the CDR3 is TGCGCCAGCAGCTTGAAACTAGTCCCCGATACGCAGTATTTT. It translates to CASSLKLVPDTQYF.

The CDR3 DNA follows: TGTGCCTTCAGCATAAGCTCGAACACCGGGGAGCTGTTTTTT. Encoded protein: CAFSISSNTGELFF. This chain connects TRBV2 to TRBJ2-2; unclear D gene. This CDR3 has 14 amino acids. V was clipped by 11 bases and J by 0 bases, with 13 bases between them. Germline V gives CDR1 SNHLY, CDR2 FYNNEI. Supplemented by reference TRBV2 and TRBJ2-2, the full variable domain reads EPEVTQTPSHQVTQMGQEVILRCVPISNHLYFYWYRQILGQKVEFLVSFYNNEISEKSEIFDDQFSVERPDGSNFTLKIRSTKLEDSAMYFCAFSISSNTGELFFGEGSRLTVL.

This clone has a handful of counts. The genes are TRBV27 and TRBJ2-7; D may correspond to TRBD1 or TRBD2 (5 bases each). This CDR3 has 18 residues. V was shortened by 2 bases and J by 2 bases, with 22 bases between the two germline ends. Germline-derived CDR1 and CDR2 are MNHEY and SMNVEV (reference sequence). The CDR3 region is CASSLGYPGASVTYEQYF. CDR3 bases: TGTGCCAGCAGTTTAGGGTACCCCGGGGCCTCGGTAACCTACGAGCAGTACTTC.

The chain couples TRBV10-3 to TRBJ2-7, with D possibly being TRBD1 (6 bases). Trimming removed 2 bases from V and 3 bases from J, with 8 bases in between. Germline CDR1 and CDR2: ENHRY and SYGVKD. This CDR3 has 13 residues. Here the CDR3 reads CAISEGQYYEQYF. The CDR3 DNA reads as TGTGCCATCAGTGAGGGACAGTACTACGAGCAGTACTTC.

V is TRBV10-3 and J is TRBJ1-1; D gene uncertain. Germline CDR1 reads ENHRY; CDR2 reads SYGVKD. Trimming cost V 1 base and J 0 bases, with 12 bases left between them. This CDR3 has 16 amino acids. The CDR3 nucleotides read TGTGCCATCAGTGAGTTTGGAGAGTCGTTGAACACTGAAGCTTTCTTT. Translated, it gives CAISEFGESLNTEAFF.

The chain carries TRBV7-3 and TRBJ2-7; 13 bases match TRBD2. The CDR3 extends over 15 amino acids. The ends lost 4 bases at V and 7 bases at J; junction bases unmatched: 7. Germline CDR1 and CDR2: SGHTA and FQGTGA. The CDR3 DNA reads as TGTGCCAGCAGCTCAGGACTAGCGGGAGTTGAAGAGCAGTACTTC. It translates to CASSSGLAGVEEQYF.

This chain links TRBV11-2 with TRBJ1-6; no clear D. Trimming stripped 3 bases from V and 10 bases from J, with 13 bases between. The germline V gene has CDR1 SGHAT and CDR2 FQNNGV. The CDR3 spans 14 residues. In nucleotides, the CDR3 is TGTGCCAGCAGCTTTCAAACTGAGCGCTCACCCCTCCACTTT. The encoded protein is CASSFQTERSPLHF.

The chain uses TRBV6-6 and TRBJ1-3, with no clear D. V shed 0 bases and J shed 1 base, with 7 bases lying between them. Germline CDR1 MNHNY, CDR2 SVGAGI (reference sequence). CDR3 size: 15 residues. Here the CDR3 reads CASSYSGLSGNTIYF. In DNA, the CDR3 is TGTGCCAGCAGTTACTCCGGTCTTTCTGGAAACACCATATATTTT.

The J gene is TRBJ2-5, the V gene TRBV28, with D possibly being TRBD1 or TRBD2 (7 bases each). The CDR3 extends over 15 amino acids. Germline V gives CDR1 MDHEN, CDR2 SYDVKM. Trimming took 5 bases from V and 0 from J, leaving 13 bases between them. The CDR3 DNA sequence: TGTGCCAGCAGTGGGGAGGGGGCATACCAAGAGACCCAGTACTTC. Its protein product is CASSGEGAYQETQYF.

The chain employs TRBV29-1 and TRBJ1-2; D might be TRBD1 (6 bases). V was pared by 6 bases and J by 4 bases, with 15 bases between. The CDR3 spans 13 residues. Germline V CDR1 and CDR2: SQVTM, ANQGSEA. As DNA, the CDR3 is TGCAGCGTCGTTAATCCACAGGGCTATGGCTACACCTTC. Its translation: CSVVNPQGYGYTF.

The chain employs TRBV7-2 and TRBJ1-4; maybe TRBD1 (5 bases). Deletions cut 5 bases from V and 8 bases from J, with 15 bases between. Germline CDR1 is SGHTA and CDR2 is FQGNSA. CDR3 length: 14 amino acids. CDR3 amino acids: CASSVDSGWEKLFF. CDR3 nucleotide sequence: TGTGCCAGCAGCGTCGACAGTGGTTGGGAAAAACTGTTTTTT.

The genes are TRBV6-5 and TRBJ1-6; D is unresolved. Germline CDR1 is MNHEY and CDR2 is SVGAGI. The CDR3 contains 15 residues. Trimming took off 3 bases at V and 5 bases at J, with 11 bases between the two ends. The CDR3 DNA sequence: TGTGCCAGCAGTTATATAAGTCATAATAATTCACCCCTCCACTTT. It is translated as CASSYISHNNSPLHF.

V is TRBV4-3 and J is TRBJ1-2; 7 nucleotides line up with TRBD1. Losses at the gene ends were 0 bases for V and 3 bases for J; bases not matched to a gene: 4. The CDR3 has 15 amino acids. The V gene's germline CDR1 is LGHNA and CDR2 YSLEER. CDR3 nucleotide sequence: TGCGCCAGCAGCCAAGATCCTGACAGGGACTATGGCTACACCTTC. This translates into CASSQDPDRDYGYTF.

CDR3 in DNA: TGTGCCAGCAGAGGAAGGGGGGCCAAAAACATTCAGTACTTC. Protein: CASRGRGAKNIQYF. The chain joins TRBV21-1 to TRBJ2-4; the table assigns TRBD1, which was not confirmed against the DNA. TRBV21-1 is given as a pseudogene. The CDR3 totals 14 residues.

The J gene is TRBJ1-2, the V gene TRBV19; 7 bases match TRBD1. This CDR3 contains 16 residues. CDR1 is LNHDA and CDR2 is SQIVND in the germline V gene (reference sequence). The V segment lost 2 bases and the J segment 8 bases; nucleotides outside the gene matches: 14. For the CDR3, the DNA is TGTGCCAGTAGTATAACCGACAGGGACCTTCTAGGCGGCTACACCTTC. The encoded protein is CASSITDRDLLGGYTF.

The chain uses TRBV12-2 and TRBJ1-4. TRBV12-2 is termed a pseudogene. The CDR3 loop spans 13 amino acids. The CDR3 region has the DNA TGTGCAAGTCGCGGGGGTTTAATTGAAAAACTGTTTTTT. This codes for CASRGGLIEKLFF.

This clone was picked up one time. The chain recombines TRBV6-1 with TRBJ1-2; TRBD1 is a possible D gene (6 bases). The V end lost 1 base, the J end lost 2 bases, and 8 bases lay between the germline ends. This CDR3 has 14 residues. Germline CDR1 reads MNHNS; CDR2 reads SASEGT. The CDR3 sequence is CASSEDRVNYGYTF. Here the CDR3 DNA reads TGTGCCAGCAGTGAAGACAGGGTAAACTATGGCTACACCTTC.

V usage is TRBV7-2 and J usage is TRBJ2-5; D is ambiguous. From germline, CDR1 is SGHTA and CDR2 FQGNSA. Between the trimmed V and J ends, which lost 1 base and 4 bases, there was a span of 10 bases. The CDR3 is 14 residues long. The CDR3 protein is CASSLGRTIETQYF. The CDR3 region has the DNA TGTGCCAGCAGCTTAGGACGAACAATAGAGACCCAGTACTTC.

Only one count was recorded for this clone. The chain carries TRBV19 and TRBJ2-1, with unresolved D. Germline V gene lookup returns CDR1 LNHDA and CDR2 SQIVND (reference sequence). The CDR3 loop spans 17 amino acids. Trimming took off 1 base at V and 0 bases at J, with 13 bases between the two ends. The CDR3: CASSIVLATDSYNEQFF. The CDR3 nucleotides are TGTGCCAGTAGTATAGTCCTCGCGACTGACTCCTACAATGAGCAGTTCTTC.

Here the CDR3 DNA reads TGTGCCACCAGCAGCTTGCCCGGGACAGCCCAAGAGACCCAGTACTTC. Amino acid sequence: CATSSLPGTAQETQYF. The chain employs TRBV15 and TRBJ2-5, with 7 bases lining up with TRBD1. The germline gives CDR1 LNHNV, CDR2 YYDKDF (reference sequence). There are 16 residues in the CDR3. V lost 3 bases, J lost 1 base, and 8 bases stayed unmatched.

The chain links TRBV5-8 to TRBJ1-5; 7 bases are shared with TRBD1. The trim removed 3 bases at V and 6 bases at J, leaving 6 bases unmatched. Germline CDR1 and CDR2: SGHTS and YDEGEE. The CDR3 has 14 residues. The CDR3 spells CASSSQGDTQPQHF. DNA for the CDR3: TGTGCCAGCAGCTCCCAGGGGGACACTCAGCCCCAGCATTTT.

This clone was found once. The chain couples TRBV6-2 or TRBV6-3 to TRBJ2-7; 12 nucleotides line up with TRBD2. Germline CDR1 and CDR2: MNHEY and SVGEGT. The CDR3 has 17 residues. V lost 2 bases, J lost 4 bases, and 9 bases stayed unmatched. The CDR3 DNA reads TGTGCCAGCAGTTACCCGGCTTTCACTAGCGGGAGGTACGAGCAGTACTTC. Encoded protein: CASSYPAFTSGRYEQYF.

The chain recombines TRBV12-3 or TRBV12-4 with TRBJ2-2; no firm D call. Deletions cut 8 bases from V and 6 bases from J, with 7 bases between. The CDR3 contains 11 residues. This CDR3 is CASLYSGELFF. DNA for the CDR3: TGTGCCAGCTTGTACTCCGGGGAGCTGTTTTTT.

CDR3 residues: CASSLAEGQGARDTQYF. The CDR3 DNA is TGTGCCAGCAGCTTAGCGGAAGGACAGGGGGCTAGAGATACGCAGTATTTT. The rearrangement links TRBV7-8 to TRBJ2-3; 11 bases align to TRBD1. V lost 0 bases, J lost 5 bases, and 7 bases stayed unmatched. Germline CDR1 and CDR2: SGHVS and FQNEAQ. The CDR3 is made up of 17 amino acids.

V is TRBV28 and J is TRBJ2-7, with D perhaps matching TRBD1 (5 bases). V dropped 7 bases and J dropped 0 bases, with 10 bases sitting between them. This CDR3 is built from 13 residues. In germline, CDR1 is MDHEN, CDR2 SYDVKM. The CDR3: CASTPDSSYEQYF. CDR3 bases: TGTGCCAGCACCCCCGACAGCTCCTACGAGCAGTACTTC.

The CDR3 DNA reads as TGTGCCAGCAGTTACGAACCAACCCCTCGGGAAAAACTGTTTTTT. Protein sequence: CASSYEPTPREKLFF. The genes are TRBV6-2 or TRBV6-3 and TRBJ1-4; no definite D call. The germline CDR1 and CDR2 sequences are MNHEY and SVGEGT. Trimming pared 2 bases from V and 8 bases from J, leaving 15 bases between. The CDR3 consists of 15 residues.